This T cell receptor (beta chain) was profiled in a study of Ad26.COV2.S vaccination and SARS-CoV-2 variants. Background on the study: Enrolled in COV1001, the donor was in the Ad26.COV2.S trial arm, which received the vaccine.

Germline assignment: CDR1 SGHNT and CDR2 YYREEE (reference sequence). The CDR3 has 19 residues. V lost 0 bases, J lost 5 bases, and 13 bases stayed unmatched. The method was immunoSEQ multiplex PCR; TCRdb's version includes in-frame clones alone and lacks a portion of them. The sample shows about 350,000 clones, approximately 90% of them seen only once. Indicated treatment: about 20 received Ad26.COV2.S at low or high dose, single or two shots; about 5 received placebo; per-sample allocation not given. At day 63 after the first vaccine or placebo injection, samples were drawn. The chain joins TRBV5-4 to TRBJ2-4, with 11 bases fitting TRBD2. Specimen: peripheral blood, collected in a trial of Ad26.COV2.S vaccine versus placebo. This TCR was recovered from a person aged 18-65 years who received the Ad26.COV2.S COVID-19 vaccine or a placebo. The CDR3 loop reads CASSLGTVAGGPSENIQYF. CDR3 DNA sequence: TGTGCCAGCAGCTTGGGGACTGTAGCGGGAGGGCCAAGCGAAAACATTCAGTACTTC.